This T cell receptor (beta chain) was identified in a study of blood T cell repertoires in COVID-19. Study information: T cells, B-cell-depleted T cells, or PBMCs supplied cDNA or gDNA.

J gave up 7 bases and V 4 bases, and 9 bases lay outside the gene matches. The CDR3 is made up of 15 amino acids. Germline assignment: CDR1 SGHRS and CDR2 YFSETQ. The assay was immunoSEQ multiplex PCR, and TCRdb's table has in-frame clones only and misses some. The sample has 120,000 to 150,000 clones; around 85% are singletons. The sample consisted of peripheral blood. This chain uses TRBV5-1 with TRBJ1-4, with 8 bases aligning to TRBD1. This receptor was obtained from a woman aged 40 to 50 with active or convalescent COVID-19. DNA of the CDR3: TGCGCCAGCAGCGAAGCAGGGGGCAGTCTTGAAAAACTGTTTTTT. Protein sequence: CASSEAGGSLEKLFF.